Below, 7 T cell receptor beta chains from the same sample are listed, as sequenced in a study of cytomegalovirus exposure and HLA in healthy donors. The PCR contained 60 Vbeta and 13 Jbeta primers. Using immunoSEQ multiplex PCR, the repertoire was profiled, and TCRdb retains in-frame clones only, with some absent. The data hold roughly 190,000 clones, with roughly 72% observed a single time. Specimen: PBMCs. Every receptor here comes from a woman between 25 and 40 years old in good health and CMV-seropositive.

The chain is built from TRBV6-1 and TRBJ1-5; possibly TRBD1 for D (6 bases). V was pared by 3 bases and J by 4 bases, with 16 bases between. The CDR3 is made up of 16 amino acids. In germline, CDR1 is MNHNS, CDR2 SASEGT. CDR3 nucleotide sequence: TGTGCCAGCAGTGATTTCGGGGGGCTCGTGAATCAGCCCCAGCATTTT. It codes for CASSDFGGLVNQPQHF.

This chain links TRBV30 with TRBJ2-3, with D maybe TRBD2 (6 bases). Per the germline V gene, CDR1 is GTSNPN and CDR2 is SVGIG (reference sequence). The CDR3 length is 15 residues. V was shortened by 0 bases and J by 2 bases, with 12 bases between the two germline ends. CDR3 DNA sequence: TGTGCCTGGAGTGTTTACGGAGGGGACACAGATACGCAGTATTTT. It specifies CAWSVYGGDTDTQYF.

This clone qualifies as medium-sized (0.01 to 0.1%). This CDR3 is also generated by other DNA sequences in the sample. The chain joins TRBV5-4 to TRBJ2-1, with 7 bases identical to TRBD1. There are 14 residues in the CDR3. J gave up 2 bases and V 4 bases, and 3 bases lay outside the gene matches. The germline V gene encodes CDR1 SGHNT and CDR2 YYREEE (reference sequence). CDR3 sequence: CASSRDSAYNEQFF. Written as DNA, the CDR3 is TGTGCCAGCAGCCGGGACAGTGCCTACAATGAGCAGTTCTTC.

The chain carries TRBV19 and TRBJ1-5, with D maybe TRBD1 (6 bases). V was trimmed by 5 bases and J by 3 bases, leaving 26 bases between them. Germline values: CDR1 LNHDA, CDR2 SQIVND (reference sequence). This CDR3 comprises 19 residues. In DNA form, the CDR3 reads TGTGCCAGTAGTCCCCGGGACACAGAAGAACATCGACCCAATCAGCCCCAGCATTTT. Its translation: CASSPRDTEEHRPNQPQHF.

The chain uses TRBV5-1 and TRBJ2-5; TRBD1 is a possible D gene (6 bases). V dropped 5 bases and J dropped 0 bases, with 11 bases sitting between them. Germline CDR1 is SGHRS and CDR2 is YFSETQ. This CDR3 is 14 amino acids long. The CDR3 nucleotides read TGCGCCAGCAGACGAAGGGACAACCAAGAGACCCAGTACTTC. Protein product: CASRRRDNQETQYF.

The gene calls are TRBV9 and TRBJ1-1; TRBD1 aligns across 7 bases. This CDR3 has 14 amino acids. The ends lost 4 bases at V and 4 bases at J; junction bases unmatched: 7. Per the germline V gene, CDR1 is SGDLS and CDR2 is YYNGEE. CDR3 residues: CASSRRGGSTEAFF. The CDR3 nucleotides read TGTGCCAGCAGCAGGAGAGGGGGCTCCACTGAAGCTTTCTTT.

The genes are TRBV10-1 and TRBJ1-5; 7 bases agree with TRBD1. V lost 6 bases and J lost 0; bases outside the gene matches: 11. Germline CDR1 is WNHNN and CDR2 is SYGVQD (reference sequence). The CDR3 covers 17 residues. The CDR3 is CASSLYRGPDSNQPQHF. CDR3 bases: TGCGCCAGCAGCTTATACAGGGGTCCGGATAGCAATCAGCCCCAGCATTTT.